This T cell receptor (beta chain) originates from a study of shared clonotypes between healthy human individuals. V lost 3 bases and J 5 bases, leaving 14 bases between the germline ends. This CDR3 has 15 amino acids. CDR1 MNHEY and CDR2 SMNVEV come from the germline V gene (reference sequence). With respect to this clone: Since a much larger clone is just one base distant, this may be a read error.

Produced via immunoSEQ multiplex PCR; TCRdb's table is partial and in-frame only. The repertoire consists of nearly 500,000 clones, with around 80% occurring once and the leading ten covering 10% to 15%. Donation came from healthy HIV-negative adults that had no recent acute infections or vaccinations. The gene calls are TRBV27 and TRBJ1-5; the D gene is possibly TRBD1 (5 bases). Sequencing was done on a sample of PBMCs. This TCR was recovered from a woman aged 40 to 50 in good health. Some clones in this sample may be carry-over from other donors' samples. The CDR3 protein is CASSFWGRGDQPQHF. The CDR3 DNA follows: TGTGCCAGCAGTTTTTGGGGACGGGGAGATCAGCCCCAGCATTTT.